The source of this T cell receptor beta chain is a study of cytomegalovirus exposure and HLA in healthy donors. Across the whole study: There were 85 million or so unique TCRs (from HLA-typed donors) in an early data release.

CDR1 is SGHTA and CDR2 is FQGNSA in the germline V gene. Trimming took 4 bases from V and 4 from J, leaving 9 bases between them. The CDR3 spans 13 residues. As concerns this clone: Its antigen remains unidentified.

Study-level results: It has been reported that TCR beta sequences accurately predicted the HLA-A and HLA-B alleles of most subjects. In a later analysis, an Asian-associated ancestry cluster reportedly showed fewer N-insertions than the approximately 610-donor mean.

The PCR had 60 Vbeta and 13 Jbeta primers. Data came from immunoSEQ multiplex PCR; TCRdb stores just in-frame clones and leaves some out. The table lists about 220,000 clones, 82% of them singletons. The TCR originated in a woman aged 35 to 49 in good health and CMV-seropositive. The chain links TRBV7-2 to TRBJ2-3; no reliable D call. Material: PBMCs. The CDR3 loop reads CASSSLRADTQYF. DNA for the CDR3: TGTGCCAGCAGCTCTTTGCGAGCAGATACGCAGTATTTT.